Below, 11 T cell receptor beta chains from the same sample are listed, as sequenced in a study of siplizumab effects on memory and regulatory T cells. The repertoire was sequenced with immunoSEQ multiplex PCR; TCRdb's copy has only in-frame clones and lacks some. There are about 120,000 clones in the sample; 80% to 95% occur only once, and around 0.15% lies in the top ten. Source material: non-Treg CD4+ T cells sorted from blood. The receptors were gathered from a human donor in good health.

V and J are TRBV9 and TRBJ2-1; TRBD2 matches 8 bases. Germline trimming cut 0 bases from V and 2 bases from J; bases unmatched to any gene: 1. The CDR3 has 15 amino acids. Per the germline V gene, CDR1 is SGDLS and CDR2 is YYNGEE. The CDR3 DNA sequence: TGTGCCAGCAGCGTAGTCGGGGGGGCCTACAATGAGCAGTTCTTC. Amino acids: CASSVVGGAYNEQFF.

V usage is TRBV7-3 and J usage is TRBJ2-1, with 9 positions matching TRBD1. With V trimmed by 8 bases and J by 6 bases, 8 bases remained unmatched. Germline CDR1 reads SGHTA; CDR2 reads FQGTGA. The CDR3 is 14 amino acids. CDR3 DNA sequence: TGTGCCAGCGCGCCACAGGGGGCGAGCAATGAGCAGTTCTTC. The encoded protein is CASAPQGASNEQFF.

J is TRBJ1-2 and V is TRBV4-1; D is unresolved. Trimming removed 0 bases at V and 2 bases at J, with 10 bases between. Germline V gene lookup returns CDR1 MGHRA and CDR2 YSYEKL. The CDR3 loop spans 15 amino acids. This CDR3 is CASSQDRPSNYGYTF. Here the CDR3 DNA reads TGCGCCAGCAGCCAAGATAGGCCAAGCAACTATGGCTACACCTTC.

This chain uses TRBV29-1 with TRBJ2-3; 8 bases are a match to TRBD2. Trimming removed 7 bases from V and 5 bases from J; junction bases left unmatched: 11. The CDR3 extends over 14 amino acids. CDR1 and CDR2 (germline): SQVTM, ANQGSEA. CDR3 in DNA: TGCAGCGCCTCGGCCGGGGGGGCTGGAGATACGCAGTATTTT. The encoded protein is CSASAGGAGDTQYF.

V is TRBV2 and J is TRBJ1-6; 9 positions match TRBD1. This CDR3 region has 14 residues. CDR1 and CDR2 from the germline V gene are SNHLY and FYNNEI. V lost 4 bases, J lost 7 bases, and 2 bases stayed unmatched. The CDR3 DNA follows: TGTGCCAGCAGTGTCGGACAGGGGAATTCACCCCTCCACTTT. Protein sequence: CASSVGQGNSPLHF.

The rearrangement uses TRBV5-4 and TRBJ2-2, with D unresolved. Per germline, CDR1 SGHNT and CDR2 YYREEE (reference sequence). CDR3 length: 17 residues. The germline V and J ends were trimmed by 0 bases and 2 bases, with 14 bases remaining between them. DNA for the CDR3: TGTGCCAGCAGCTTGGACCCTCAGCTAATCAACACCGGGGAGCTGTTTTTT. Protein: CASSLDPQLINTGELFF. Full variable domain (remainder filled in from reference TRBV5-4 and TRBJ2-2): ETGVTQSPTHLIKTRGQQVTLRCSSQSGHNTVSWYQQALGQGPQFIFQYYREEENGRGNFPPRFSGLQFPNYSSELNVNALELDDSALYLCASSLDPQLINTGELFFGEGSRLTVL.

V usage is TRBV10-3 and J usage is TRBJ1-5, with TRBD1 matching over 7 bases. The CDR3 runs 18 residues. Germline assignment: CDR1 ENHRY and CDR2 SYGVKD. V was clipped by 5 bases and J by 5 bases; unmatched bases: 18. DNA of the CDR3: TGTGCCATCAGTCCTTCCGGGACAGAGGGGCCCTCGCATCAGCCCCAGCATTTT. This translates into CAISPSGTEGPSHQPQHF.

The chain couples TRBV5-4 to TRBJ2-3, with D possibly being TRBD2 (6 bases). Germline CDR1 and CDR2: SGHNT and YYREEE (reference sequence). The CDR3 runs to 15 residues. V lost 4 bases and J 0 bases, leaving 12 bases between the germline ends. This chain's CDR3 is CASSGGVSSTDTQYF. The CDR3 region has the DNA TGTGCCAGCAGCGGCGGGGTGTCGAGCACAGATACGCAGTATTTT.

The chain employs TRBV27 and TRBJ2-7; the D gene could be TRBD1 or TRBD2 (5 bases each). Trimming took 3 bases from V and 1 from J, leaving 13 bases between them. The CDR3 extends over 15 amino acids. CDR1 and CDR2 (germline): MNHEY, SMNVEV (reference sequence). The CDR3 DNA is TGTGCCAGCAGTTTGTCCGGGACGGGTTCCTACGAGCAGTACTTC. Its translation is CASSLSGTGSYEQYF.

The chain links TRBV11-2 to TRBJ1-2; D is perhaps TRBD1 (5 bases). Germline CDR1 reads SGHAT; CDR2 reads FQNNGV. Trimming cost V 5 bases and J 8 bases, with 21 bases left between them. This CDR3 spans 15 amino acids. CDR3 DNA sequence: TGTGCCAGCAGCACGCCATCCGGGACGGCGGGAGGCTACACCTTC. It encodes CASSTPSGTAGGYTF.

The chain uses TRBV6-6 and TRBJ1-2; D remains unclear. V gave up 0 bases and J gave up 6 bases, with 11 bases separating them. Germline assignment: CDR1 MNHNY and CDR2 SVGAGI (reference sequence). The CDR3 is made up of 14 amino acids. The CDR3 DNA reads TGTGCCAGCAGTTACTCTACCCTCAGCCATGGCTACACCTTC. Its translation is CASSYSTLSHGYTF.